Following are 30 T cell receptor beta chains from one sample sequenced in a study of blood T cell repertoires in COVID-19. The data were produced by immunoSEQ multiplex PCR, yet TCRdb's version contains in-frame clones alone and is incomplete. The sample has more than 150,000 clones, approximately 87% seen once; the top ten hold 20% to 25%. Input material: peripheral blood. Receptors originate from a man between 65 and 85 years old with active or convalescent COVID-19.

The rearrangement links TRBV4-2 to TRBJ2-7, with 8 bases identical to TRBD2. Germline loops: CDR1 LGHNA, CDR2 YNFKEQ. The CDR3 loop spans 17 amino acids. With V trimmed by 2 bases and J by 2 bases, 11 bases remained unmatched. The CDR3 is CASSQPGGNGRAYEQYF. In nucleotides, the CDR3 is TGTGCCAGCAGCCAACCCGGGGGGAACGGGAGGGCCTACGAGCAGTACTTC.

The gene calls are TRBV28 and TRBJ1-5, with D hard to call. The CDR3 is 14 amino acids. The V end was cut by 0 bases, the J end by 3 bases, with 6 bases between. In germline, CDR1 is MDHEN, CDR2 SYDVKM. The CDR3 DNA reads TGTGCCAGCAGTTTATGGCACTTCAATCAGCCCCAGCATTTT. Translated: CASSLWHFNQPQHF.

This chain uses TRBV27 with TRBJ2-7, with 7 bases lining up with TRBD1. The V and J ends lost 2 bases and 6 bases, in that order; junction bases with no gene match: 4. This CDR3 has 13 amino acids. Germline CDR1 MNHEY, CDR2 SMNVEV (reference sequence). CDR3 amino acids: CASSLDRVREQYF. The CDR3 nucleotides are TGTGCCAGCAGTTTAGACAGGGTCCGCGAGCAGTACTTC.

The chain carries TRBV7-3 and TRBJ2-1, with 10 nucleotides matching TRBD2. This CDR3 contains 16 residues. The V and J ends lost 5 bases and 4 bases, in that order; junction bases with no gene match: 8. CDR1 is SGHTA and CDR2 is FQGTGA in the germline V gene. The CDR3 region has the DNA TGTGCCAGCAGCCCCCGAGCGGGAGGGCGTTACAATGAGCAGTTCTTC. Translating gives CASSPRAGGRYNEQFF.

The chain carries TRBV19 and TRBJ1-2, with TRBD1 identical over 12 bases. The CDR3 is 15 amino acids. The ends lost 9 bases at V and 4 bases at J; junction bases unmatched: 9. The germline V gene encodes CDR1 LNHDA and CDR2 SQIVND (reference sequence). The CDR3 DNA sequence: TGTGCCAGCGGGACAGGGGGCCCTTCCATCTATGGCTACACCTTC. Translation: CASGTGGPSIYGYTF.

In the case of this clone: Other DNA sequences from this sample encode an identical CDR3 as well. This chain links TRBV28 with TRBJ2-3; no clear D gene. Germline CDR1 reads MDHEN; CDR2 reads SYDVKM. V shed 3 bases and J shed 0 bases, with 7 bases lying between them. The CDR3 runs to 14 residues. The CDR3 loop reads CASSFGGSTDTQYF. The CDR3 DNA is TGTGCCAGCAGTTTCGGCGGAAGCACAGATACGCAGTATTTT. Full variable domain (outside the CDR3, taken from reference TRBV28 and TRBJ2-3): DVKVTQSSRYLVKRTGEKVFLECVQDMDHENMFWYRQDPGLGLRLIYFSYDVKMKEKGDIPEGYSVSREKKERFSLILESASTNQTSMYLCASSFGGSTDTQYFGPGTRLTVL.

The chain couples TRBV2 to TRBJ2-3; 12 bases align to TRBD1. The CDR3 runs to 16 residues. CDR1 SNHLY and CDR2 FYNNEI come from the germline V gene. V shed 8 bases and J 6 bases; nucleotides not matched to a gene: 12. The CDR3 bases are TGTGCCAGCGAGCCCCCCGGGACAGGGGGCGAGGATACGCAGTATTTT. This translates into CASEPPGTGGEDTQYF.

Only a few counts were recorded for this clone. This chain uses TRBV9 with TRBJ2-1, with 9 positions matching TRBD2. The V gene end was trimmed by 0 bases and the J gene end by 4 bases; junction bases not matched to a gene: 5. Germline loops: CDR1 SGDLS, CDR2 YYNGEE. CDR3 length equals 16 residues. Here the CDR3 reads CASSVGPTSGYNEQFF. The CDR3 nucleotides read TGTGCCAGCAGCGTAGGCCCGACTAGCGGTTACAATGAGCAGTTCTTC.

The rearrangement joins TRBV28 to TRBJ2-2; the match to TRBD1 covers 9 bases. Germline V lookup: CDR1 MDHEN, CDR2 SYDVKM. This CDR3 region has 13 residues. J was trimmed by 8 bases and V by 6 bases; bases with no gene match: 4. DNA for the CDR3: TGTGCCAGCAGACAGGGGGCAATGGGGGAGCTGTTTTTT. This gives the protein CASRQGAMGELFF.

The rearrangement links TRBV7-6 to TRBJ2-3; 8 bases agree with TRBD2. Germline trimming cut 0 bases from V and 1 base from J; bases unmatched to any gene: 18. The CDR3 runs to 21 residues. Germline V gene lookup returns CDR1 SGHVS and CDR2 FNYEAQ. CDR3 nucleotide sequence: TGTGCCAGCAGCTTAGCCCCGCCCGGGGAGCGGGGGCGATACCGCACAGATACGCAGTATTTT. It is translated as CASSLAPPGERGRYRTDTQYF.

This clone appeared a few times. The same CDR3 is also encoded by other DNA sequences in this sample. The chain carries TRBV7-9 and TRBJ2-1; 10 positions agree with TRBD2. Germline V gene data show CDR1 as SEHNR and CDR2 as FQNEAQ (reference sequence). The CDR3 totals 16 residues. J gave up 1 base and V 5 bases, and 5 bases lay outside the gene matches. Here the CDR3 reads CASSLSLAGSYNEQFF. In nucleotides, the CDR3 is TGTGCCAGCAGCCTTTCACTAGCGGGATCCTACAATGAGCAGTTCTTC.

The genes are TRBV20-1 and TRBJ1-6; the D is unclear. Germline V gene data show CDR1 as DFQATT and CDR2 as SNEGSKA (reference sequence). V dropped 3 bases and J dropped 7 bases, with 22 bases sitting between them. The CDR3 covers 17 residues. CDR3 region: CSASQPPLQIRNSPLHF. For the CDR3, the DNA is TGCAGTGCTAGTCAACCTCCCCTACAGATTCGGAATTCACCCCTCCACTTT.

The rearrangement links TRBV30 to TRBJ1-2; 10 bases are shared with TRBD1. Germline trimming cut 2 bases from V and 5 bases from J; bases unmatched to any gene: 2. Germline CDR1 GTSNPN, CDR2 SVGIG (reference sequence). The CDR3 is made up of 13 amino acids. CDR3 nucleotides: TGTGCCTGGAGTCGGGACAGGGGTTATGGCTACACCTTC. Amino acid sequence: CAWSRDRGYGYTF.

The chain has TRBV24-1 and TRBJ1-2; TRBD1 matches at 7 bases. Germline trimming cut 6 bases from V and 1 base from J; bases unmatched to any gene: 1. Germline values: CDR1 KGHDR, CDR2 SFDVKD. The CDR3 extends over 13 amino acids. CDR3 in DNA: TGTGCCACCAGTCAGGGGGATAACTATGGCTACACCTTC. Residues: CATSQGDNYGYTF.

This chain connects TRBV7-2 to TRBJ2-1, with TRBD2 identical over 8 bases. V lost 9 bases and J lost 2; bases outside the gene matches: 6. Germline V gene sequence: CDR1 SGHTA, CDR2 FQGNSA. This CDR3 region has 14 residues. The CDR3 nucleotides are TGTGCCAGTCGGGACGGGGGGGCCTACAATGAGCAGTTCTTC. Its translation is CASRDGGAYNEQFF.

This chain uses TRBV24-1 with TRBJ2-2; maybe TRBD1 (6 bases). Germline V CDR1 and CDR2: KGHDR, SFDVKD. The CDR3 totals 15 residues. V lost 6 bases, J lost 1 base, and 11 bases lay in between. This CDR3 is CATSRVGGNTGELFF. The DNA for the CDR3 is TGTGCCACCAGTCGAGTAGGGGGGAACACCGGGGAGCTGTTTTTT.

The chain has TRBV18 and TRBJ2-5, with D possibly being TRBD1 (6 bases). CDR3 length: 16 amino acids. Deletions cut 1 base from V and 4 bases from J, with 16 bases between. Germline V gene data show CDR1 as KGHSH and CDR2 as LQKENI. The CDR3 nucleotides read TGTGCCAGCTCACCACTCTCCAACAGGGTAGGAGAGACCCAGTACTTC. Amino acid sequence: CASSPLSNRVGETQYF.

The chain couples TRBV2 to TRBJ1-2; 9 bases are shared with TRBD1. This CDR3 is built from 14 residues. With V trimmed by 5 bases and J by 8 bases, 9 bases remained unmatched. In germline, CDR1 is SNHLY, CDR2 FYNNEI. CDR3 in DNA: TGTGCCAGCAGTTTGTCACAGGGGGCGAGCGGCTACACCTTC. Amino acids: CASSLSQGASGYTF.

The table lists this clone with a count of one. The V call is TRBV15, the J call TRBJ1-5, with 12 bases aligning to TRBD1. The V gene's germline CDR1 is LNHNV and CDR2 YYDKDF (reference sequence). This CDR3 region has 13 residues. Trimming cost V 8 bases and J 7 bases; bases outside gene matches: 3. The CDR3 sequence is CATRDRGQQPQHF. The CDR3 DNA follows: TGTGCCACCCGGGACAGGGGGCAACAGCCCCAGCATTTT.

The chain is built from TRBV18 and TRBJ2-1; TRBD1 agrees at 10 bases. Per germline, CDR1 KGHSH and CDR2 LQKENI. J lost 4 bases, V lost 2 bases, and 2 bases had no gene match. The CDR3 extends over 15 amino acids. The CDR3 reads CASSPRQGAYNEQFF. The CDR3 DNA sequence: TGTGCCAGCTCACCAAGACAGGGGGCTTACAATGAGCAGTTCTTC.

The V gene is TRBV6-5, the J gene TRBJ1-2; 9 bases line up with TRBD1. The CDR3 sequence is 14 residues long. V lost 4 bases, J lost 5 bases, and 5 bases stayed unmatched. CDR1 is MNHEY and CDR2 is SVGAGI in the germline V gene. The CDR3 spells CASSWRGQGYGYTF. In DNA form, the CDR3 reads TGTGCCAGCAGTTGGAGGGGACAGGGTTATGGCTACACCTTC.

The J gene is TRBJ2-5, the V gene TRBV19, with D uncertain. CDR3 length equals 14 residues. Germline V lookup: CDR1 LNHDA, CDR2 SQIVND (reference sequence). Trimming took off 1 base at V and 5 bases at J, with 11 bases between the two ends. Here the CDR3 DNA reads TGTGCCAGTAGTATAGTTATTACTTCGGAGACCCAGTACTTC. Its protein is CASSIVITSETQYF.

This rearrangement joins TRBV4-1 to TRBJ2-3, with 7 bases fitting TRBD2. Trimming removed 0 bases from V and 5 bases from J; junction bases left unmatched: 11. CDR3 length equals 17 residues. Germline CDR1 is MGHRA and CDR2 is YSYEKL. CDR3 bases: TGCGCCAGCAGCCAAGACCCAGCGGGACGGGGGGTAGATACGCAGTATTTT. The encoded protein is CASSQDPAGRGVDTQYF.

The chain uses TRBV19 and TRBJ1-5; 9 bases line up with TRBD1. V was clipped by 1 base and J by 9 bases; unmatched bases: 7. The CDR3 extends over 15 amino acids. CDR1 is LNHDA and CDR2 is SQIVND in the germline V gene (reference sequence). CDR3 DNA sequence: TGTGCCAGTAGTATAGGGGGGACAGGGTCCCGGCCCCAGCATTTT. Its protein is CASSIGGTGSRPQHF.

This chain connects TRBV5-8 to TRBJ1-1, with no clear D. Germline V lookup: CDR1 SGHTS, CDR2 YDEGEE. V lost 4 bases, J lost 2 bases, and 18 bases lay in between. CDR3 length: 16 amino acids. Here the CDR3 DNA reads TGTGCCAGCAGCCTGTACGGACGGGGTGAAAACACTGAAGCTTTCTTT. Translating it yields CASSLYGRGENTEAFF.

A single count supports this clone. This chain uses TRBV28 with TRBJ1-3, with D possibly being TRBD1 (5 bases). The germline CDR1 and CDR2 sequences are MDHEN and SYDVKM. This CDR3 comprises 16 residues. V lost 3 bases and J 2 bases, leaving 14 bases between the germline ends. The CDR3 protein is CASSLLQGGAGNTIYF. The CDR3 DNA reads TGTGCCAGCAGTTTGCTTCAGGGCGGGGCTGGAAACACCATATATTTT.

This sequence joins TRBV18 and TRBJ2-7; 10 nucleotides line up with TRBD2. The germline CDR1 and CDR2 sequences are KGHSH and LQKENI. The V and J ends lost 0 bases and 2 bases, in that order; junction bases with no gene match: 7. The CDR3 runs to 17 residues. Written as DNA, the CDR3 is TGTGCCAGCTCACCACCGAGGCTAGCGGGGGACACCTACGAGCAGTACTTC. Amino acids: CASSPPRLAGDTYEQYF. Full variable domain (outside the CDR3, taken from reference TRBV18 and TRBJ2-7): NAGVMQNPRHLVRRRGQEARLRCSPMKGHSHVYWYRQLPEEGLKFMVYLQKENIIDESGMPKERFSAEFPKEGPSILRIQQVVRGDSAAYFCASSPPRLAGDTYEQYFGPGTRLTVT.

CDR3 residues: CASSVGGPAYEQYF. CDR3 DNA: TGTGCCAGCAGCGTCGGGGGTCCAGCCTACGAGCAGTACTTC. The V call is TRBV11-2, the J call TRBJ2-7; TRBD2 might be the D (6 bases). The V gene lost 5 bases and the J gene lost 2 bases, with 13 bases spanning the gap. This CDR3 is 14 amino acids long. Germline CDR1 and CDR2: SGHAT and FQNNGV.

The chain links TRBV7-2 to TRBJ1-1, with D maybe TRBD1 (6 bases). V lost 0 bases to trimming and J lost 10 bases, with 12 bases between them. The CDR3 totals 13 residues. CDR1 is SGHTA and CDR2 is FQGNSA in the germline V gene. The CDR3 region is CASSLAWGQGAFF. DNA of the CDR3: TGTGCCAGCAGCTTAGCGTGGGGGCAAGGAGCTTTCTTT.

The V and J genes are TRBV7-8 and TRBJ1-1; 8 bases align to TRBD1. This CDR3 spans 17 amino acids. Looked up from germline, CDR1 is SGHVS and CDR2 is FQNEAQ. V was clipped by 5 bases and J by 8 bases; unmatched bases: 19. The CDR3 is CASSGQGQLLLQGEAFF. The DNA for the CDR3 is TGTGCCAGCAGCGGACAGGGTCAGCTTCTCCTACAGGGGGAAGCTTTCTTT.